One and the same sample provided the 27 T cell receptor beta chains below, sequenced in a study of technical replicates of blood from several donors. Sequencing was performed with immunoSEQ multiplex PCR; in TCRdb, only in-frame clones are kept and a portion is missing. The sample lists more than 90,000 clones, approximately 95% occurring once. Material: T cells isolated from PBMCs. All receptors come from a human donor in good health.

The rearrangement joins TRBV2 to TRBJ1-4; 7 nucleotides match TRBD1. CDR1 and CDR2 (germline): SNHLY, FYNNEI. The trim removed 6 bases at V and 7 bases at J, leaving 8 bases unmatched. The CDR3 loop spans 14 amino acids. The CDR3 DNA sequence: TGTGCCAGCAGCAGTACAGGGGCAAGTGAAAAACTGTTTTTT. It translates to CASSSTGASEKLFF.

The CDR3 DNA reads as TGTGCCACTCTCCCAGAGGGGGAATTGTTGTGCAATGAGCAGTTCTTC. It yields the protein CATLPEGELLCNEQFF. The chain carries TRBV14 and TRBJ2-1, with D perhaps TRBD1 (6 bases). The V gene lost 10 bases and the J gene lost 6 bases, with 25 bases spanning the gap. The CDR3 is made up of 16 amino acids. Germline V gene lookup returns CDR1 SGHDN and CDR2 FVKESK.

The chain is built from TRBV5-4 and TRBJ2-3; 7 bases fit TRBD2. CDR3 length equals 17 residues. V lost 2 bases and J lost 7; bases outside the gene matches: 16. From germline, CDR1 is SGHNT and CDR2 YYREEE (reference sequence). This CDR3 is CASSFPDAEGGLYTQYF. In nucleotides, the CDR3 is TGTGCCAGCAGCTTCCCGGACGCGGAGGGAGGGCTATATACGCAGTATTTT.

There are a few counts of this clone. V and J are TRBV19 and TRBJ1-2; D not resolved. Per the germline V gene, CDR1 is LNHDA and CDR2 is SQIVND (reference sequence). V dropped 8 bases and J dropped 0 bases, with 7 bases sitting between them. The CDR3 totals 12 residues. CDR3 DNA: TGTGCCAGTGTTGCGACTAACTATGGCTACACCTTC. It encodes CASVATNYGYTF.

The J gene is TRBJ1-5, the V gene TRBV7-3; TRBD1 is a possible D gene (6 bases). Trimming took off 4 bases at V and 4 bases at J, with 14 bases between the two ends. The germline gives CDR1 SGHTA, CDR2 FQGTGA. CDR3 length: 15 residues. The CDR3 coding sequence is TGTGCCAGCAGCTCCAGGGGACGAGGTAATCAGCCCCAGCATTTT. Its translation is CASSSRGRGNQPQHF. Full variable domain (missing parts from reference TRBV7-3 and TRBJ1-5): GAGVSQTPSNKVTEKGKYVELRCDPISGHTALYWYRQSLGQGPEFLIYFQGTGAADDSGLPNDRFFAVRPEGSVSTLKIQRTERGDSAVYLCASSSRGRGNQPQHFGDGTRLSIL.

This sequence joins TRBV29-1 and TRBJ2-1; 10 positions agree with TRBD1. The germline gives CDR1 SQVTM, CDR2 ANQGSEA. The CDR3 extends over 13 amino acids. Unmatched junction bases numbered 5, after V lost 7 bases and J lost 5 bases. CDR3 DNA sequence: TGCAGCGCCGCCGGGACAGGGGACAATGAGCAGTTCTTC. Translation: CSAAGTGDNEQFF.

This rearrangement joins TRBV5-1 to TRBJ1-1; D is undetermined. The CDR3 extends over 16 amino acids. The germline gives CDR1 SGHRS, CDR2 YFSETQ. The V end was cut by 0 bases, the J end by 5 bases, with 17 bases between. CDR3 in DNA: TGCGCCAGCAGCTTGGAGAGGTCCGGGGTAGGGACTGAAGCTTTCTTT. Translated, it gives CASSLERSGVGTEAFF.

This sequence joins TRBV19 and TRBJ2-1; D perhaps matches TRBD1 (5 bases). The CDR3 covers 15 residues. The V gene lost 4 bases and the J gene lost 2 bases, with 12 bases spanning the gap. The germline V gene has CDR1 LNHDA and CDR2 SQIVND (reference sequence). CDR3 in DNA: TGTGCCAGTAGTACAGGGCCCTCGCCCTACAATGAGCAGTTCTTC. Its protein is CASSTGPSPYNEQFF.

The V call is TRBV6-1, the J call TRBJ1-2, with no clear D. The germline V gene has CDR1 MNHNS and CDR2 SASEGT. The CDR3 totals 13 residues. V was trimmed by 6 bases and J by 8 bases, leaving 16 bases between them. CDR3 loop: CASRVISTEGYTF. The CDR3 bases are TGTGCCAGCAGAGTGATAAGCACGGAGGGCTACACCTTC.

CDR3 in amino acids: CASSPRQVLGTEAFF. The CDR3, as DNA: TGTGCCAGCAGCCCGAGACAGGTTCTTGGCACTGAAGCTTTCTTT. The chain employs TRBV11-2 and TRBJ1-1; D may be TRBD1 (6 bases). The V end was cut by 5 bases, the J end by 4 bases, with 17 bases between. There are 15 residues in the CDR3. CDR1 is SGHAT and CDR2 is FQNNGV in the germline V gene.

The genes are TRBV5-1 and TRBJ2-1; 10 bases fit TRBD2. The trim removed 0 bases at V and 2 bases at J, leaving 5 bases unmatched. The CDR3 totals 17 residues. Germline assignment: CDR1 SGHRS and CDR2 YFSETQ. CDR3 DNA: TGCGCCAGCAGCTTGGCCCGTCTAGCGGGGGCCTACAATGAGCAGTTCTTC. Residues: CASSLARLAGAYNEQFF.

This clone has only one observation. The rearrangement joins TRBV2 to TRBJ2-1; D remains ambiguous. This CDR3 contains 13 residues. Per the germline V gene, CDR1 is SNHLY and CDR2 is FYNNEI. V lost 0 bases, J lost 7 bases, and 7 bases lay in between. The DNA of the CDR3 is TGTGCCAGCAGTGAAGCGGGCAGAAATGAGCAGTTCTTC. It yields the protein CASSEAGRNEQFF.

The chain combines TRBV4-1 with TRBJ2-2; TRBD2 is a possible D gene (7 bases). The CDR3 consists of 16 residues. V dropped 3 bases and J dropped 7 bases, with 18 bases sitting between them. CDR1 and CDR2 from the germline V gene are MGHRA and YSYEKL. The CDR3 sequence is CASSHLGGGGIGELFF. The CDR3 DNA reads TGCGCCAGCAGCCATCTGGGCGGGGGCGGAATCGGGGAGCTGTTTTTT.

The rearrangement joins TRBV6-6 to TRBJ2-7; TRBD2 is a possible D gene (6 bases). Trimming removed 4 bases at V and 3 bases at J, with 16 bases between. Looked up from germline, CDR1 is MNHNY and CDR2 is SVGAGI (reference sequence). This CDR3 spans 15 amino acids. CDR3 DNA sequence: TGTGCCAGCAGTTCCAAACTAGCAGATTACTACGAGCAGTACTTC. Its protein is CASSSKLADYYEQYF.

The chain recombines TRBV5-4 with TRBJ1-1, with 10 bases aligning to TRBD1. V shed 1 base, J shed 6 bases, and the junction held 6 bases outside the gene matches. Per germline, CDR1 SGHNT and CDR2 YYREEE (reference sequence). The CDR3 sequence is 15 residues long. CDR3 sequence: CASSLFGTGVPEAFF. The CDR3 region has the DNA TGTGCCAGCAGCTTGTTCGGGACAGGGGTGCCTGAAGCTTTCTTT.

The rearrangement links TRBV28 to TRBJ2-1; D is uncertain. Per the germline V gene, CDR1 is MDHEN and CDR2 is SYDVKM. Trimming removed 3 bases at V and 8 bases at J, with 14 bases between. The CDR3 runs 14 residues. The CDR3 bases are TGTGCCAGCAGTTTCGCCCCTCGGGTGGATGAGCAGTTCTTC. Protein product: CASSFAPRVDEQFF.

The CDR3 bases are TGTGCCAGCAGTGCGAACAGTAATGAAAAACTGTTTTTT. It is translated as CASSANSNEKLFF. The rearrangement joins TRBV2 to TRBJ1-4, with D unclear. The CDR3 is 13 amino acids. Trimming removed 4 bases at V and 4 bases at J, with 7 bases between. CDR1 is SNHLY, CDR2 FYNNEI, per germline.

This clone was detected only once. The chain carries TRBV5-6 and TRBJ1-2, with 12 bases lining up with TRBD1. Germline V gene lookup returns CDR1 SGHDT and CDR2 YYEEEE. J lost 1 base, V lost 4 bases, and 5 bases had no gene match. The CDR3 runs to 16 residues. The CDR3 DNA follows: TGTGCCAGCAGCGGGACAGGGGGCAGGTATAACTATGGCTACACCTTC. Amino acids: CASSGTGGRYNYGYTF.

This clone was seen only once. The V gene is TRBV19, the J gene TRBJ2-1; TRBD2 might be the D (6 bases). The ends were cut back, 5 bases at V and 0 bases at J, with 14 bases in the middle. There are 16 residues in the CDR3. Germline CDR1 and CDR2: LNHDA and SQIVND (reference sequence). DNA of the CDR3: TGTGCCAGTAGTGGATTAGCGGATGACTCCTACAATGAGCAGTTCTTC. This codes for CASSGLADDSYNEQFF.

The chain uses TRBV28 and TRBJ1-5; the D gene is possibly TRBD1 (5 bases). The CDR3 has 18 amino acids. Trimming shortened V by 2 bases and J by 0 bases, and 17 bases separated the two germline ends. CDR1 is MDHEN and CDR2 is SYDVKM in the germline V gene. DNA for the CDR3: TGTGCCAGCAGTTTAAGTTGGTTCGGGGGATATAGCAATCAGCCCCAGCATTTT. Translation: CASSLSWFGGYSNQPQHF.

The chain uses TRBV11-2 and TRBJ1-1; D unresolved. This CDR3 spans 11 amino acids. Germline V gives CDR1 SGHAT, CDR2 FQNNGV. Trimming pared 1 base from V and 6 bases from J, leaving 3 bases between. The CDR3 is CASSLGPEAFF. CDR3 DNA sequence: TGTGCCAGCAGCTTAGGGCCTGAAGCTTTCTTT.

The chain recombines TRBV19 with TRBJ2-1; 10 nucleotides align to TRBD2. CDR1 LNHDA and CDR2 SQIVND come from the germline V gene (reference sequence). The CDR3 has 16 amino acids. J gave up 2 bases and V 3 bases, and 4 bases lay outside the gene matches. CDR3 sequence (DNA): TGTGCCAGTAGTATTAGGACTAGCGGAACCTACAATGAGCAGTTCTTC. Its protein is CASSIRTSGTYNEQFF. Supplemented by reference TRBV19 and TRBJ2-1, the full variable domain reads DGGITQSPKYLFRKEGQNVTLSCEQNLNHDAMYWYRQDPGQGLRLIYYSQIVNDFQKGDIAEGYSVSREKKESFPLTVTSAQKNPTAFYLCASSIRTSGTYNEQFFGPGTRLTVL.

Remarks on this clone: Its ends do not fully match the called genes, so a read error is possible. The J gene is TRBJ2-5, the V gene TRBV30, with a possible D match to TRBD1 (6 bases). CDR3 length: 11 residues. Germline CDR1 is GTSNPN and CDR2 is SVGIG (reference sequence). The DNA of the CDR3 is TGTGCCTGGGGCGAAACAGGGAAGGAGGACTTC. Amino acid sequence: CAWGETGKEDF.

Here the CDR3 DNA reads TGCGCCAGCAGCATAGGACTAGCGGGGGGGATGAACGAGCAGTACTTC. This codes for CASSIGLAGGMNEQYF. J is TRBJ2-7 and V is TRBV5-1, with 15 bases lining up with TRBD2. From germline, CDR1 is SGHRS and CDR2 YFSETQ. The CDR3 contains 16 residues. The trim removed 4 bases at V and 5 bases at J, leaving 7 bases unmatched.

The gene calls are TRBV28 and TRBJ2-5; TRBD1 matches at 7 bases. Germline values: CDR1 MDHEN, CDR2 SYDVKM. With 3 bases clipped from V and 2 bases from J, the junction kept 12 bases outside the gene matches. The CDR3 totals 17 residues. As DNA, the CDR3 is TGTGCCAGCAGTTTGCCTCCGCGGACAGGAGCGCAAGAGACCCAGTACTTC. This gives the protein CASSLPPRTGAQETQYF.

The rearrangement joins TRBV28 to TRBJ2-7; TRBD2 matches 11 bases. Germline assignment: CDR1 MDHEN and CDR2 SYDVKM. J was trimmed by 3 bases and V by 4 bases; bases with no gene match: 8. The CDR3 consists of 16 residues. The DNA for the CDR3 is TGTGCCAGCAGTTCAACTACTAGCGGGAGTTTCTACGAGCAGTACTTC. This codes for CASSSTTSGSFYEQYF.

The V call is TRBV7-3, the J call TRBJ2-5, with D possibly matching TRBD2 (6 bases). Germline CDR1 SGHTA, CDR2 FQGTGA. The V end lost 3 bases, the J end lost 1 base, and 6 bases lay between the germline ends. The CDR3 extends over 13 amino acids. Here the CDR3 DNA reads TGTGCCAGCAGCTTCGGGGGCCAAGAGACCCAGTACTTC. It codes for CASSFGGQETQYF. The entire variable domain, with the rest obtained from reference TRBV7-3 and TRBJ2-5, is as follows: GAGVSQTPSNKVTEKGKYVELRCDPISGHTALYWYRQSLGQGPEFLIYFQGTGAADDSGLPNDRFFAVRPEGSVSTLKIQRTERGDSAVYLCASSFGGQETQYFGPGTRLLVL.